There are many counts of the clone carrying this TCR beta chain. The data were obtained in a study of T cells after yellow fever vaccination. CDR3 length: 14 residues. The ends lost 5 bases at V and 3 bases at J; junction bases unmatched: 3. Germline values: CDR1 MDHEN, CDR2 SYDVKM. The 5'RACE template-switching step produced TCR cDNA and added a universal primer site and UMIs. TCRdb ran MiXCR on the 5' RACE reads and lists one entry per CDR3 protein. The sample has under 300,000 distinct CDR3 sequences, 6.9% seen once. Sequencing used CD4+ T cells sorted from PBMCs, obtained 15 days after the yellow fever booster vaccination. This sequence was found in a man younger than 45 who received the YFV17D yellow fever vaccine. The rearrangement uses TRBV28 and TRBJ2-7; the match to TRBD2 covers 11 bases. CDR3 bases: TGTGCCAGCAGTCAACTAGCGGGAGTCTACGAGCAGTACTTC. This gives the protein CASSQLAGVYEQYF.